The source of this T cell receptor beta chain is a study of T cells in Graves' hyperthyroidism and ophthalmopathy. Study-wide points: A 13 V-J model separated ophthalmopathy from stable hyperthyroidism. Most expanded thyroid clonotypes above 0.001 recurred in blood.

What was amplified from RNA transcripts were TCR beta CDR3 regions. First-round RT-PCR with HTBI primers amplified the TCR CDR3 region. One entry per CDR3 protein results from TCRdb running MiXCR on the multiplex PCR reads. The table includes hundreds of thousands of distinct CDR3 sequences, approximately 14% detected once. Ten or more counts support this clonotype. Its antigen is currently unknown. The length of the CDR3 is 18 residues. Germline V CDR1 and CDR2: SGDLS, YYNGEE. V shed 0 bases and J 5 bases; nucleotides not matched to a gene: 16. Input material: blood. The source of this sequence is a woman in her 40s with Graves' ophthalmopathy. V is TRBV9 and J is TRBJ1-1; 7 bases match TRBD1. The CDR3 reads CASSVDLGLEGARTEAFF. CDR3 bases: TGTGCCAGCAGCGTAGATCTTGGGCTCGAGGGGGCGCGTACTGAAGCTTTCTTT.